Shown below are 13 T cell receptor beta chains from a single sample sequenced in a study of blood T cell repertoires in COVID-19 (dated by TCRdb to between 2020 and 2021). Libraries were prepared through the immunoSEQ multiplex PCR assay. This immuneACCESS table, as held by TCRdb, lists in-frame sequences with V and J called but not all clones. Of the missing ones, under half trace to an unresolved V gene in checked studies; the others have no known cause. For this sample there are about 120,000 clones; around four fifths appear just once. Of the sample, 0.8% to 0.9% is held by the ten largest clones. Sequences were obtained from peripheral blood. The source of these receptors is a woman in her 70s with acute or convalescent COVID-19.

The CDR3 nucleotides read TGTGCCAGCAGCCCACTCAGCGGACAGGGACCGGTCACTGAAGCTTTCTTT. Protein product: CASSPLSGQGPVTEAFF. J is TRBJ1-1 and V is TRBV3-1 (or the pseudogene TRBV3-2), with TRBD1 identical over 8 bases. Germline trimming cut 4 bases from V and 4 bases from J; bases unmatched to any gene: 14. There are 17 residues in the CDR3. Germline CDR1 and CDR2: LGHDT and YNNKEL (reference sequence).

This clone showed up just once. DNA of the CDR3: TGTGCCAGCAGCTACAGCGGGAGAGCCTACAATGAGCAGTTCTTC. This translates into CASSYSGRAYNEQFF. This rearrangement joins TRBV7-8 to TRBJ2-1; 8 bases agree with TRBD2. The CDR3 length is 15 residues. Looked up from germline, CDR1 is SGHVS and CDR2 is FQNEAQ. V was clipped by 4 bases and J by 2 bases; unmatched bases: 4. Using reference TRBV7-8 and TRBJ2-1 for the parts outside the CDR3, the full variable domain is GAGVSQSPRYKVAKRGQDVALRCDPISGHVSLFWYQQALGQGPEFLTYFQNEAQLDKSGLPSDRFFAERPEGSVSTLKIQRTQQEDSAVYLCASSYSGRAYNEQFFGPGTRLTVL.

The genes are TRBV6-5 and TRBJ2-3, with D perhaps matching TRBD2 (6 bases). The CDR3 has 14 amino acids. V lost 6 bases, J lost 4 bases, and 14 bases lay in between. Germline V CDR1 and CDR2: MNHEY, SVGAGI. As DNA, the CDR3 is TGTGCCAGCAGCCCCGGAGGGCCCCCAGATACGCAGTATTTT. Amino acids: CASSPGGPPDTQYF.

This sequence joins TRBV6-6 and TRBJ2-7; 8 nucleotides agree with TRBD1. Germline V gene lookup returns CDR1 MNHNY and CDR2 SVGAGI (reference sequence). This CDR3 is built from 13 residues. The V and J ends lost 4 bases and 6 bases, in that order; junction bases with no gene match: 5. CDR3 sequence (DNA): TGTGCCAGCAGTTTGTTTGACAGGGGCGAGCAGTACTTC. This sequence encodes CASSLFDRGEQYF.

For this clone: One end of the junction is discordant with germline, which a read error may explain. The V and J genes are TRBV5-4 and TRBJ2-3, with 7 bases fitting TRBD1. The CDR3 spans 16 residues. Germline V lookup: CDR1 SGHNT, CDR2 YYREEE (reference sequence). The DNA of the CDR3 is TGTGCCAGCAGTTTGGGGGACAGCCCAAGCACAGATACGCAGTATTTT. As protein: CASSLGDSPSTDTQYF.

The gene calls are TRBV6-1 and TRBJ1-2, with TRBD1 matching over 7 bases. Germline V gene sequence: CDR1 MNHNS, CDR2 SASEGT. The CDR3 extends over 17 amino acids. V trimming: 0 bases; J trimming: 4 bases; junction bases outside the gene matches: 11. The CDR3 DNA follows: TGTGCCAGCAGTGAAGCCCGAGACAGGGCGAGCATCTATGGCTACACCTTC. It yields the protein CASSEARDRASIYGYTF.

The chain employs TRBV11-2 and TRBJ1-3; 7 bases are a match to TRBD1. Trimming cost V 4 bases and J 10 bases; bases outside gene matches: 7. The germline gives CDR1 SGHAT, CDR2 FQNNGV. This CDR3 region has 13 residues. DNA of the CDR3: TGTGCCAGCAGCTCGACAGGGTTAAATACCATATATTTT. Translated, it gives CASSSTGLNTIYF.

The chain couples TRBV9 to TRBJ1-2, with 7 nucleotides matching TRBD1. CDR3 length equals 15 residues. Trimming removed 4 bases from V and 4 bases from J; junction bases left unmatched: 10. Germline V gene data show CDR1 as SGDLS and CDR2 as YYNGEE. CDR3 nucleotides: TGTGCCAGCAGCCCCGGGACAGCGAGCGGCTATGGCTACACCTTC. Amino acid sequence: CASSPGTASGYGYTF. Complete variable domain (other parts from reference TRBV9 and TRBJ1-2): DSGVTQTPKHLITATGQRVTLRCSPRSGDLSVYWYQQSLDQGLQFLIQYYNGEERAKGNILERFSAQQFPDLHSELNLSSLELGDSALYFCASSPGTASGYGYTFGSGTRLTVV.

The rearrangement links TRBV19 to TRBJ1-1; weak D call: TRBD1 (6 bases). Per the germline V gene, CDR1 is LNHDA and CDR2 is SQIVND (reference sequence). The CDR3 sequence is 14 residues long. V was shortened by 3 bases and J by 4 bases, with 12 bases between the two germline ends. The CDR3 DNA sequence: TGTGCCAGTAGTATCGCACAGGGTACCACTGAAGCTTTCTTT. This encodes CASSIAQGTTEAFF.

This sequence joins TRBV12-5 and TRBJ2-3; TRBD2 matches at 7 bases. V dropped 3 bases and J dropped 5; count of bases not matched to a gene: 2. CDR3 length equals 13 residues. CDR1 is LGHNT and CDR2 is FRNRAP in the germline V gene. The CDR3 spells CASGFSSGDTQYF. In DNA form, the CDR3 reads TGTGCTAGTGGTTTTTCTAGCGGAGATACGCAGTATTTT.

The genes are TRBV6-5 and TRBJ2-1, with D maybe TRBD2 (6 bases). This CDR3 has 15 amino acids. Germline V gives CDR1 MNHEY, CDR2 SVGAGI. Trimming removed 7 bases from V and 0 bases from J, with 13 bases in between. The chain's CDR3 is CASTRDSSSYNEQFF. CDR3 DNA: TGTGCCAGCACCCGGGACTCGAGCTCCTACAATGAGCAGTTCTTC.

V usage is TRBV10-3 and J usage is TRBJ2-7; no reliable D call. The CDR3 spans 14 residues. V lost 0 bases and J 2 bases, leaving 8 bases between the germline ends. The germline V gene has CDR1 ENHRY and CDR2 SYGVKD. CDR3 sequence: CAISESPSTYEQYF. CDR3 coding DNA: TGTGCCATCAGTGAGTCCCCATCTACCTACGAGCAGTACTTC.

V and J are TRBV19 and TRBJ1-1; perhaps TRBD1 as D (5 bases). The CDR3 covers 13 residues. V was clipped by 5 bases and J by 0 bases, with 7 bases between them. Germline V gene lookup returns CDR1 LNHDA and CDR2 SQIVND (reference sequence). In DNA, the CDR3 is TGTGCCAGTAGTCAACAGGTGAACACTGAAGCTTTCTTT. Translated, it gives CASSQQVNTEAFF.